Detailed here is one T cell receptor (beta chain). This sample stems from a study of T cell responses to AZD1222 COVID-19 vaccine. Clones were read by immunoSEQ multiplex PCR, and TCRdb kept only the in-frame ones, dropping some. The data show 35,000 to 50,000 clones, approximately 88% seen once. V lost 6 bases to trimming and J lost 0 bases; unmatched junction nucleotides: 4. Germline CDR1 MNHEY, CDR2 SVGAGI. The CDR3 totals 15 residues. This TCR derives from an adult who received the AZD1222 COVID-19 vaccine. V gene TRBV6-5 combines with J gene TRBJ2-2; 7 positions agree with TRBD2. The sequencing here drew on peripheral blood, taken 28 days after the second AZD1222 dose. Written as DNA, the CDR3 is TGTGCCAGCAGACAAGCGGGAACGAACACCGGGGAGCTGTTTTTT. Amino acids: CASRQAGTNTGELFF.